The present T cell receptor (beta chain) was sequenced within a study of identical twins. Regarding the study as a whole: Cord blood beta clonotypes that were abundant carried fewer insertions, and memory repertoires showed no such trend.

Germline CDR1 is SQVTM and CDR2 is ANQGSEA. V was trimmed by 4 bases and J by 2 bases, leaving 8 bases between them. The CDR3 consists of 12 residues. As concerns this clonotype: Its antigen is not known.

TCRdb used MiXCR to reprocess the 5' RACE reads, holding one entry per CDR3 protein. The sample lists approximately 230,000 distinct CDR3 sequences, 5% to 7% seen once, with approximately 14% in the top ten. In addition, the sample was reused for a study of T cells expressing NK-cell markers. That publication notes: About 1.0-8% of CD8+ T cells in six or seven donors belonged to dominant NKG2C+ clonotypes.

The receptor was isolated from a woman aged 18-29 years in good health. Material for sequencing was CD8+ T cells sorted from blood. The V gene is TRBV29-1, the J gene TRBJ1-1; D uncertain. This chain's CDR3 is CSVGWGNTEAFF. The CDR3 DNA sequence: TGCAGCGTTGGATGGGGAAACACTGAAGCTTTCTTT.